The rows below give T cell receptor beta chains drawn from one sample of a study of T cell clones after liver transplantation. TCRdb's copy holds only in-frame clones and misses some; the assay was immunoSEQ multiplex PCR. The data show roughly 100,000 clones, approximately 85% seen once. The starting material was CD4+ T cells from blood, obtained before liver transplant. The source of these receptors is a human donor who received a liver transplant. The CDR3 runs from the conserved cysteine through the conserved F or W. Each record gives: clone size, D gene, J gene, V gene, CDR3 protein, CDR3 DNA. The D gene is left open where the match is weak. Size is omitted from some rows. Given values are once, few, many or a class for expanded clones.

clone size: -
D gene: -
J gene: TRBJ1-1
V gene: TRBV28
CDR3 protein: CASSPKTLEAFF
CDR3 DNA: TGTGCCAGCAGCCCGAAGACCCTTGAAGCTTTCTTT

clone size: -
D gene: -
J gene: TRBJ1-1
V gene: TRBV4-3
CDR3 protein: CASSQERLMNTEAFF
CDR3 DNA: TGCGCCAGCAGCCAAGAACGACTCATGAACACTGAAGCTTTCTTT

clone size: -
D gene: -
J gene: TRBJ2-7
V gene: TRBV7-9
CDR3 protein: CASSLNPGGTYEQYF
CDR3 DNA: TGTGCCAGCAGCTTAAACCCAGGGGGGACCTACGAGCAGTACTTC

clone size: -
D gene: TRBD1
J gene: TRBJ2-1
V gene: TRBV5-1
CDR3 protein: CASSAGTGAYNEQFF
CDR3 DNA: TGCGCCAGCAGCGCAGGGACAGGGGCTTACAATGAGCAGTTCTTC

clone size: once
D gene: -
J gene: TRBJ1-3
V gene: TRBV28
CDR3 protein: CASLQAGSGNTIYF
CDR3 DNA: TGTGCCAGCCTTCAGGCCGGGTCTGGAAACACCATATATTTT

clone size: -
D gene: -
J gene: TRBJ2-1
V gene: TRBV27
CDR3 protein: CASKRETSARSYNEQFF
CDR3 DNA: TGTGCCAGCAAGAGAGAGACTAGTGCCCGCTCCTACAATGAGCAGTTCTTC

clone size: -
D gene: -
J gene: TRBJ1-1
V gene: TRBV5-1
CDR3 protein: CASSQQLNTEAFF
CDR3 DNA: TGCGCCAGCAGCCAACAGCTGAACACTGAAGCTTTCTTT

clone size: -
D gene: -
J gene: TRBJ2-5
V gene: TRBV4-2
CDR3 protein: CASSQESRGQETQYF
CDR3 DNA: TGTGCCAGCAGCCAAGAGAGCAGAGGGCAAGAGACCCAGTACTTC

clone size: -
D gene: -
J gene: TRBJ2-1
V gene: TRBV7-2
CDR3 protein: CASSLDKLQFF
CDR3 DNA: TGTGCCAGCAGCCTCGACAAACTACAGTTCTTC

clone size: -
D gene: -
J gene: TRBJ2-7
V gene: TRBV27
CDR3 protein: CASSQTQRGGQYF
CDR3 DNA: TGTGCCAGCAGCCAAACACAGAGGGGTGGGCAGTACTTC

clone size: -
D gene: TRBD1
J gene: TRBJ1-1
V gene: TRBV18
CDR3 protein: CASSPRQGAANTEAFF
CDR3 DNA: TGTGCCAGCTCACCTAGACAGGGGGCTGCGAACACTGAAGCTTTCTTT

clone size: few
D gene: TRBD1
J gene: TRBJ2-7
V gene: TRBV10-3
CDR3 protein: CAISDDRGILYEQYF
CDR3 DNA: TGTGCCATCAGTGACGACAGGGGGATCCTTTACGAGCAGTACTTC

clone size: -
D gene: -
J gene: TRBJ2-5
V gene: TRBV6-5
CDR3 protein: CASSYSTLTFSGEQYF
CDR3 DNA: TGTGCCAGCAGTTACTCGACTCTCACGTTCTCGGGGGAGCAGTACTTC

clone size: -
D gene: -
J gene: TRBJ1-3
V gene: TRBV14
CDR3 protein: CASSRVGGSGNTIYF
CDR3 DNA: TGTGCCAGCAGCCGAGTAGGGGGCTCTGGAAACACCATATATTTT

clone size: -
D gene: TRBD1
J gene: TRBJ1-1
V gene: TRBV28
CDR3 protein: CASRPQGENTEAFF
CDR3 DNA: TGTGCCAGCAGGCCACAGGGGGAGAACACTGAAGCTTTCTTT

clone size: -
D gene: -
J gene: TRBJ2-3
V gene: TRBV19
CDR3 protein: CASSTLGARTDTQYF
CDR3 DNA: TGTGCCAGTAGTACTTTGGGGGCGAGGACAGATACGCAGTATTTT

clone size: -
D gene: TRBD1
J gene: TRBJ2-7
V gene: TRBV5-1
CDR3 protein: CASSLAGQGVHEQYF
CDR3 DNA: TGCGCCAGCAGCTTGGCCGGACAGGGGGTCCACGAGCAGTACTTC

clone size: -
D gene: -
J gene: TRBJ1-1
V gene: TRBV19
CDR3 protein: CASNRGREFAEAFF
CDR3 DNA: TGTGCCAGTAACCGAGGCAGGGAGTTTGCTGAAGCTTTCTTT

clone size: -
D gene: TRBD1
J gene: TRBJ1-5
V gene: TRBV5-1
CDR3 protein: CASSSGQGANQPQHF
CDR3 DNA: TGCGCCAGCAGCTCGGGACAGGGGGCGAATCAGCCCCAGCATTTT

clone size: -
D gene: -
J gene: TRBJ2-2
V gene: TRBV9
CDR3 protein: CASSVTTGGSTGELFF
CDR3 DNA: TGTGCCAGCAGCGTAACGACAGGCGGGAGCACCGGGGAGCTGTTTTTT

clone size: -
D gene: -
J gene: TRBJ2-1
V gene: TRBV7-9
CDR3 protein: CASTSGDEQFF
CDR3 DNA: TGTGCCAGCACCTCAGGGGATGAGCAGTTCTTC

clone size: -
D gene: TRBD2
J gene: TRBJ2-2
V gene: TRBV27
CDR3 protein: CASSLRLAGGHRITGELFF
CDR3 DNA: TGTGCCAGCAGTTTAAGACTAGCGGGAGGGCACCGTATCACCGGGGAGCTGTTTTTT

clone size: -
D gene: -
J gene: TRBJ1-5
V gene: TRBV5-8
CDR3 protein: CASSPGPPQPQHF
CDR3 DNA: TGTGCCAGCAGCCCCGGGCCACCCCAGCCCCAGCATTTT

clone size: -
D gene: -
J gene: TRBJ1-1
V gene: TRBV18
CDR3 protein: CASSRLGNTEAFF
CDR3 DNA: TGTGCCAGCTCACGGTTGGGGAACACTGAAGCTTTCTTT

clone size: -
D gene: TRBD2
J gene: TRBJ2-1
V gene: TRBV5-4
CDR3 protein: CASSRASGNEQFF
CDR3 DNA: TGTGCCAGCAGCAGGGCTAGCGGCAATGAGCAGTTCTTC

clone size: -
D gene: -
J gene: TRBJ1-4
V gene: TRBV5-1
CDR3 protein: CASSSHTTNEKLFF
CDR3 DNA: TGCGCCAGCAGCTCTCACACCACTAATGAAAAACTGTTTTTT

clone size: -
D gene: -
J gene: TRBJ1-5
V gene: TRBV15
CDR3 protein: CATSRDPRDTSNQPQHF
CDR3 DNA: TGTGCCACCAGCAGAGATCCCCGGGACACTAGCAATCAGCCCCAGCATTTT

clone size: -
D gene: -
J gene: TRBJ1-5
V gene: TRBV28
CDR3 protein: CASITSGQSNQPQHF
CDR3 DNA: TGTGCCAGCATAACCTCGGGGCAGTCCAATCAGCCCCAGCATTTT

clone size: -
D gene: TRBD1
J gene: TRBJ1-1
V gene: TRBV30
CDR3 protein: CAWMDREGTEAFF
CDR3 DNA: TGTGCCTGGATGGACAGGGAGGGCACTGAAGCTTTCTTT

clone size: -
D gene: -
J gene: TRBJ2-4
V gene: TRBV27
CDR3 protein: CASSPFGDAKNIQYF
CDR3 DNA: TGTGCCAGCAGCCCCTTCGGGGACGCCAAAAACATTCAGTACTTC

clone size: -
D gene: -
J gene: TRBJ1-2
V gene: TRBV27
CDR3 protein: CASTGYDGNYGYTF
CDR3 DNA: TGTGCCAGCACCGGGTACGACGGTAACTATGGCTACACCTTC

clone size: -
D gene: TRBD1
J gene: TRBJ2-3
V gene: TRBV9
CDR3 protein: CASSVVGTGSTDTQYF
CDR3 DNA: TGTGCCAGCAGCGTAGTAGGGACAGGGTCGACAGATACGCAGTATTTT

clone size: once
D gene: -
J gene: TRBJ2-7
V gene: TRBV5-6
CDR3 protein: CASSLGAGLSSYEQYF
CDR3 DNA: TGTGCCAGCAGCTTGGGGGCAGGGCTAAGCTCCTACGAGCAGTACTTC

clone size: -
D gene: -
J gene: TRBJ2-5
V gene: TRBV2
CDR3 protein: CASSEAGGLGETQYF
CDR3 DNA: TGTGCCAGCAGTGAAGCAGGAGGGTTGGGTGAGACCCAGTACTTC

clone size: -
D gene: -
J gene: TRBJ1-4
V gene: TRBV19
CDR3 protein: CASRLWGAANEKLFF
CDR3 DNA: TGTGCCAGTCGCCTATGGGGGGCGGCTAATGAAAAACTGTTTTTT

clone size: few
D gene: -
J gene: TRBJ1-5
V gene: TRBV19
CDR3 protein: CASSRVQSQPQHF
CDR3 DNA: TGTGCCAGTAGTAGAGTGCAAAGTCAGCCCCAGCATTTT

clone size: -
D gene: -
J gene: TRBJ1-1
V gene: TRBV19
CDR3 protein: CASNEAVRDTEAFF
CDR3 DNA: TGTGCCAGTAACGAAGCCGTGAGGGACACTGAAGCTTTCTTT

clone size: -
D gene: -
J gene: TRBJ2-1
V gene: TRBV12-5
CDR3 protein: CASGLVSHDEQFF
CDR3 DNA: TGTGCTAGTGGTTTGGTTTCACACGATGAGCAGTTCTTC

clone size: -
D gene: -
J gene: TRBJ2-3
V gene: TRBV28
CDR3 protein: CASTFMGATDTQYF
CDR3 DNA: TGTGCCAGCACCTTCATGGGGGCTACAGATACGCAGTATTTT

clone size: -
D gene: -
J gene: TRBJ2-7
V gene: TRBV28
CDR3 protein: CASRPTGPRSYEQYF
CDR3 DNA: TGTGCCAGCAGACCCACGGGTCCCCGCTCCTACGAGCAGTACTTC

clone size: -
D gene: -
J gene: TRBJ1-1
V gene: TRBV7-9
CDR3 protein: CASSLVDKTEAFF
CDR3 DNA: TGTGCCAGCAGCTTAGTCGACAAAACTGAAGCTTTCTTT

clone size: -
D gene: TRBD2
J gene: TRBJ2-2
V gene: TRBV4-1
CDR3 protein: CASSQDGLAGVIQGAGELFF
CDR3 DNA: TGCGCCAGCAGCCAAGACGGGCTAGCGGGAGTAATTCAGGGTGCCGGGGAGCTGTTTTTT

clone size: -
D gene: -
J gene: TRBJ2-7
V gene: TRBV6-5
CDR3 protein: CASGVRSRYEQYF
CDR3 DNA: TGTGCCAGCGGCGTACGGTCCCGGTACGAGCAGTACTTC

clone size: -
D gene: TRBD1
J gene: TRBJ1-5
V gene: TRBV5-1
CDR3 protein: CASSPDRGANQPQHF
CDR3 DNA: TGCGCCAGCAGCCCGGACAGGGGGGCGAATCAGCCCCAGCATTTT

clone size: -
D gene: -
J gene: TRBJ2-2
V gene: TRBV7-9
CDR3 protein: CASSLLGRTTGELFF
CDR3 DNA: TGTGCCAGCAGCTTACTGGGCAGAACCACCGGGGAGCTGTTTTTT

clone size: -
D gene: TRBD2
J gene: TRBJ2-7
V gene: TRBV11-2
CDR3 protein: CASRTTSGLTYEQYF
CDR3 DNA: TGTGCCAGCAGAACCACTAGCGGTCTCACCTACGAGCAGTACTTC

clone size: -
D gene: -
J gene: TRBJ2-2
V gene: TRBV5-1
CDR3 protein: CASSRTDLTTGELFF
CDR3 DNA: TGCGCCAGCAGTCGGACAGACCTGACCACCGGGGAGCTGTTTTTT

clone size: -
D gene: -
J gene: TRBJ1-5
V gene: TRBV6-5
CDR3 protein: CASSYDTGQPQHF
CDR3 DNA: TGTGCCAGCAGTTACGATACGGGTCAGCCCCAGCATTTT

clone size: -
D gene: -
J gene: TRBJ2-1
V gene: TRBV5-8
CDR3 protein: CASSLEVGPSSYNEQFF
CDR3 DNA: TGTGCCAGCAGCTTGGAGGTCGGGCCCAGCTCCTACAATGAGCAGTTCTTC

clone size: -
D gene: -
J gene: TRBJ2-3
V gene: TRBV11-2
CDR3 protein: CASSLVDTQYF
CDR3 DNA: TGTGCCAGCAGCTTGGTAGATACGCAGTATTTT

clone size: -
D gene: -
J gene: TRBJ1-5
V gene: TRBV4-2
CDR3 protein: CASSSGGGRSNQPQHF
CDR3 DNA: TGTGCCAGCAGCTCGGGCGGGGGCCGTAGCAATCAGCCCCAGCATTTT

clone size: -
D gene: -
J gene: TRBJ1-1
V gene: TRBV14
CDR3 protein: CASSLPGGRAFF
CDR3 DNA: TGTGCCAGCAGCCTCCCGGGGGGGCGAGCTTTCTTT

clone size: -
D gene: TRBD2
J gene: TRBJ2-2
V gene: TRBV19
CDR3 protein: CASSTSAGGATGELFF
CDR3 DNA: TGTGCCAGTAGTACCTCAGCGGGAGGGGCCACCGGGGAGCTGTTTTTT

clone size: -
D gene: TRBD2
J gene: TRBJ2-7
V gene: TRBV5-4
CDR3 protein: CASSPPRAGGEQYF
CDR3 DNA: TGTGCCAGCAGCCCTCCCCGGGCGGGAGGCGAGCAGTACTTC

clone size: -
D gene: -
J gene: TRBJ2-3
V gene: TRBV6-5
CDR3 protein: CASSHHPDTQYF
CDR3 DNA: TGTGCCAGCAGCCACCACCCAGATACGCAGTATTTT

clone size: -
D gene: TRBD1
J gene: TRBJ1-4
V gene: TRBV28
CDR3 protein: CASSLVRQGGNSEKLFF
CDR3 DNA: TGTGCCAGCAGTTTGGTCCGTCAGGGGGGAAATAGTGAAAAACTGTTTTTT

clone size: -
D gene: TRBD1
J gene: TRBJ1-2
V gene: TRBV11-1
CDR3 protein: CASSRPGQGLYGYTF
CDR3 DNA: TGTGCCAGCAGCAGGCCGGGACAGGGACTCTATGGCTACACCTTC

clone size: -
D gene: -
J gene: TRBJ1-5
V gene: TRBV2
CDR3 protein: CASSGNNQPQHF
CDR3 DNA: TGTGCCAGCAGTGGCAACAATCAGCCCCAGCATTTT

clone size: -
D gene: TRBD1
J gene: TRBJ2-7
V gene: TRBV7-9
CDR3 protein: CASSLGTGGVEQYF
CDR3 DNA: TGTGCCAGCAGCTTGGGTACAGGGGGAGTCGAGCAGTACTTC